Each of the 29 T cell receptor beta chains below was sequenced from the same sample in a study of blood T cell repertoires in COVID-19. The assay was immunoSEQ multiplex PCR, and TCRdb's table has in-frame clones only and misses some. The repertoire consists of 250,000 to 400,000 clones, with over 75% occurring once and the leading ten covering 1%. The sample consisted of peripheral blood. Receptors originate from a man aged 45-65 years with active or convalescent COVID-19.

The CDR3 region is CASRDGTGGRAGQPQHF. The CDR3 nucleotides read TGTGCCAGCAGGGATGGGACAGGGGGAAGGGCTGGTCAGCCCCAGCATTTT. The chain employs TRBV28 and TRBJ1-5; 11 nucleotides line up with TRBD1. There are 17 residues in the CDR3. From germline, CDR1 is MDHEN and CDR2 SYDVKM. V shed 6 bases, J shed 6 bases, and the junction held 13 bases outside the gene matches.

The rearrangement links TRBV5-1 to TRBJ2-5; 7 nucleotides match TRBD1. This CDR3 is built from 15 residues. The germline V gene has CDR1 SGHRS and CDR2 YFSETQ. Trimming cost V 1 base and J 1 base; bases outside gene matches: 4. The chain's CDR3 is CASSLPRTGQETQYF. Here the CDR3 DNA reads TGCGCCAGCAGCTTGCCAAGGACAGGCCAAGAGACCCAGTACTTC. Using reference TRBV5-1 and TRBJ2-5 for the parts outside the CDR3, the full variable domain is KAGVTQTPRYLIKTRGQQVTLSCSPISGHRSVSWYQQTPGQGLQFLFEYFSETQRNKGNFPGRFSGRQFSNSRSEMNVSTLELGDSALYLCASSLPRTGQETQYFGPGTRLLVL.

This clone was seen once. The chain couples TRBV9 to TRBJ1-5, with 11 bases fitting TRBD1. Germline CDR1 and CDR2: SGDLS and YYNGEE. This CDR3 is built from 15 residues. The V and J ends lost 3 bases and 7 bases, in that order; junction bases with no gene match: 6. CDR3 in amino acids: CASSAGQGAGQPQHF. The CDR3 nucleotides read TGTGCCAGCAGCGCAGGACAGGGGGCTGGGCAGCCCCAGCATTTT.

This rearrangement joins TRBV18 to TRBJ2-3; 15 bases align to TRBD2. Germline CDR1 reads KGHSH; CDR2 reads LQKENI. There are 16 residues in the CDR3. V lost 8 bases to trimming and J lost 1 base; unmatched junction nucleotides: 4. The CDR3 loop is CASAGLAGGGTDTQYF. The CDR3 DNA follows: TGTGCCAGCGCCGGACTAGCGGGAGGGGGCACAGATACGCAGTATTTT.

The V and J genes are TRBV6-5 and TRBJ1-1; D might be TRBD1 (5 bases). Per germline, CDR1 MNHEY and CDR2 SVGAGI. The V and J ends lost 0 bases and 4 bases respectively, with 9 bases between them. The CDR3 consists of 14 residues. The CDR3 loop is CASSYSPRATEAFF. DNA for the CDR3: TGTGCCAGCAGTTACTCGCCCAGGGCCACTGAAGCTTTCTTT.

This chain uses TRBV3-1 (or the pseudogene TRBV3-2) with TRBJ1-2, with TRBD1 matching over 7 bases. Germline V gives CDR1 LGHDT, CDR2 YNNKEL (reference sequence). The CDR3 runs 14 residues. The V and J ends lost 10 bases and 0 bases, in that order; junction bases with no gene match: 8. CDR3 nucleotides: TGTGCCACCAGGACAGGCTCTCCTAACTATGGCTACACCTTC. This gives the protein CATRTGSPNYGYTF.

V is TRBV9 and J is TRBJ1-5, with D possibly being TRBD1 (5 bases). The CDR3 contains 14 residues. With 3 bases removed from V and 1 base from J, the gap between germline ends came to 8 bases. Looked up from germline, CDR1 is SGDLS and CDR2 is YYNGEE. The CDR3 DNA is TGTGCCAGCAGCGGTCCAGGGAGCAATCAGCCCCAGCATTTT. It translates to CASSGPGSNQPQHF.

The genes are TRBV19 and TRBJ1-2, with D hard to call. The CDR3 spans 14 residues. The ends were cut back, 5 bases at V and 6 bases at J, with 16 bases in the middle. Germline CDR1 and CDR2: LNHDA and SQIVND (reference sequence). Written as DNA, the CDR3 is TGTGCCAGTAGTGAGGCCCGACGGATCGATGGCTACACCTTC. Translating gives CASSEARRIDGYTF.

The table lists this clone with a count of one. V usage is TRBV5-6 and J usage is TRBJ2-5; 10 bases fit TRBD2. Per the germline V gene, CDR1 is SGHDT and CDR2 is YYEEEE. The V segment lost 2 bases and the J segment 2 bases; nucleotides outside the gene matches: 9. The CDR3 loop spans 17 amino acids. The CDR3 DNA sequence: TGTGCCAGCAGCTTCGGCTTAGCGGGAGGAGGGCAAGAGACCCAGTACTTC. It yields the protein CASSFGLAGGGQETQYF.

This CDR3 reads CSVESQGASGYTF. The CDR3 nucleotides read TGCAGCGTTGAAAGCCAGGGGGCGAGCGGCTACACCTTC. V and J are TRBV29-1 and TRBJ1-2; the match to TRBD1 covers 8 bases. There are 13 residues in the CDR3. V dropped 2 bases and J dropped 8; count of bases not matched to a gene: 7. The germline V gene encodes CDR1 SQVTM and CDR2 ANQGSEA.

This chain links TRBV6-5 with TRBJ1-1; the D gene is possibly TRBD1 (5 bases). Trimming took off 7 bases at V and 3 bases at J, with 18 bases between the two ends. The CDR3 consists of 15 residues. The germline V gene has CDR1 MNHEY and CDR2 SVGAGI. DNA for the CDR3: TGTGCCAGCACCCCTCTCAGGGCTGTCGACACTGAAGCTTTCTTT. Its protein product is CASTPLRAVDTEAFF.

The V gene is TRBV7-2, the J gene TRBJ2-3; no firm D call. Germline loops: CDR1 SGHTA, CDR2 FQGNSA. Trimming left V 1 base short and J 14 bases short, with 16 bases between. The CDR3 has 13 residues. The CDR3 is CASSLDIVRPAYF. The CDR3 bases are TGTGCCAGCAGCTTAGACATCGTCCGTCCCGCGTATTTT.

The rearrangement joins TRBV13 to TRBJ2-1, with a weak D call TRBD1 (6 bases). V lost 2 bases to trimming and J lost 10 bases, with 9 bases between them. The CDR3 extends over 12 amino acids. Germline V gene lookup returns CDR1 PRHDT and CDR2 FYEKMQ (reference sequence). The DNA of the CDR3 is TGTGCCAGCAGCTTACAGGGGCGCGAGCAGTTCTTC. Protein: CASSLQGREQFF.

This chain connects TRBV24-1 to TRBJ2-1, with 7 positions matching TRBD2. The V segment lost 4 bases and the J segment 8 bases; nucleotides outside the gene matches: 7. The CDR3 has 14 residues. Looked up from germline, CDR1 is KGHDR and CDR2 is SFDVKD. As DNA, the CDR3 is TGTGCCACCAGTGAGACGGGAGGAACGGATGAGCAGTTCTTC. Translating it yields CATSETGGTDEQFF.

This clone is a singleton in its sample. V is TRBV28 and J is TRBJ1-2; no clear D gene. The V gene lost 3 bases and the J gene lost 8 bases, with 10 bases spanning the gap. This CDR3 contains 12 residues. Germline-derived CDR1 and CDR2 are MDHEN and SYDVKM. The CDR3 nucleotides read TGTGCCAGCAGTTTTCGGGTTACGGGCTACACCTTC. It codes for CASSFRVTGYTF.

The chain combines TRBV5-1 with TRBJ1-6, with 7 bases identical to TRBD1. The V segment lost 4 bases and the J segment 6 bases; nucleotides outside the gene matches: 7. CDR3 length: 15 amino acids. Germline-derived CDR1 and CDR2 are SGHRS and YFSETQ. The CDR3 nucleotides read TGCGCCAGCAGCGCGTGGGACAGTGGTAATTCACCCCTCCACTTT. This codes for CASSAWDSGNSPLHF. Complete variable domain (other parts from reference TRBV5-1 and TRBJ1-6): KAGVTQTPRYLIKTRGQQVTLSCSPISGHRSVSWYQQTPGQGLQFLFEYFSETQRNKGNFPGRFSGRQFSNSRSEMNVSTLELGDSALYLCASSAWDSGNSPLHFGNGTRLTVT.

The chain is built from TRBV5-1 and TRBJ1-1; TRBD1 is a possible D gene (6 bases). Trimming stripped 0 bases from V and 0 bases from J, with 9 bases between. CDR3 length equals 15 residues. Germline V gene lookup returns CDR1 SGHRS and CDR2 YFSETQ. CDR3 residues: CASSLGDTLNTEAFF. The DNA of the CDR3 is TGCGCCAGCAGCTTGGGGGACACCTTGAACACTGAAGCTTTCTTT.

Concerning this clone itself: The same CDR3 is also encoded by other DNA sequences in this sample. The V and J genes are TRBV7-2 and TRBJ1-6; 8 bases are a match to TRBD1. J lost 7 bases, V lost 5 bases, and 4 bases had no gene match. Germline V gives CDR1 SGHTA, CDR2 FQGNSA. This CDR3 contains 14 residues. CDR3 residues: CASSPGQGNSPLHF. In DNA form, the CDR3 reads TGTGCCAGCAGCCCCGGACAGGGAAATTCACCCCTCCACTTT.

V and J are TRBV18 and TRBJ1-1; D is unresolved. Trimming left V 0 bases short and J 10 bases short, with 18 bases between. Germline V gene data show CDR1 as KGHSH and CDR2 as LQKENI. The CDR3 is 15 amino acids. The CDR3 protein is CASSPPVTSRSGAFF. The CDR3 DNA sequence: TGTGCCAGCTCACCACCGGTAACCTCCCGGAGTGGAGCTTTCTTT.

The gene calls are TRBV7-2 and TRBJ2-5; 7 positions match TRBD1. Germline V lookup: CDR1 SGHTA, CDR2 FQGNSA. V was clipped by 2 bases and J by 7 bases; unmatched bases: 7. CDR3 length equals 14 residues. CDR3 sequence reads: CASSLKDRAGTQYF. DNA of the CDR3: TGTGCCAGCAGCTTAAAAGACAGGGCTGGGACCCAGTACTTC. The full variable domain, completed using reference TRBV7-2 and TRBJ2-5, is GAGVSQSPSNKVTEKGKDVELRCDPISGHTALYWYRQSLGQGLEFLIYFQGNSAPDKSGLPSDRFSAERTGGSVSTLTIQRTQQEDSAVYLCASSLKDRAGTQYFGPGTRLLVL.

The V gene is TRBV24-1, the J gene TRBJ2-5; D call uncertain. The CDR3 extends over 14 amino acids. Trimming took 2 bases from V and 2 from J, leaving 8 bases between them. The V gene's germline CDR1 is KGHDR and CDR2 SFDVKD. CDR3 protein: CATSDSRVQETQYF. The CDR3 DNA follows: TGTGCCACCAGTGATTCCCGGGTACAAGAGACCCAGTACTTC.

The sample holds one count of this clone. The J gene is TRBJ1-1, the V gene TRBV28, with 7 nucleotides matching TRBD1. The CDR3 is 13 residues long. Germline-derived CDR1 and CDR2 are MDHEN and SYDVKM. Unmatched junction bases numbered 6, after V lost 6 bases and J lost 5 bases. CDR3 sequence: CASRNTGETEAFF. The CDR3 DNA reads as TGTGCCAGCAGAAATACAGGGGAGACTGAAGCTTTCTTT. The full variable domain, in which reference TRBV28 and TRBJ1-1 provide the parts outside the CDR3, is DVKVTQSSRYLVKRTGEKVFLECVQDMDHENMFWYRQDPGLGLRLIYFSYDVKMKEKGDIPEGYSVSREKKERFSLILESASTNQTSMYLCASRNTGETEAFFGQGTRLTVV.

This clone has only a few counts. The chain couples TRBV29-1 to TRBJ1-1, with unresolved D. The CDR3 has 14 residues. CDR1 and CDR2 (germline): SQVTM, ANQGSEA. V was trimmed by 4 bases and J by 1 base, leaving 13 bases between them. In DNA form, the CDR3 reads TGCAGCGTTGGCGCCATGGGAGAGAACACTGAAGCTTTCTTT. Protein sequence: CSVGAMGENTEAFF.

This CDR3 reads CASSYGRGLRQPQHF. Here the CDR3 DNA reads TGTGCCAGCAGCTACGGCAGGGGGCTAAGGCAGCCCCAGCATTTT. This chain joins TRBV5-8 and TRBJ1-5; TRBD1 matches at 8 bases. V shed 3 bases, J shed 7 bases, and the junction held 9 bases outside the gene matches. The CDR3 has 15 residues. The germline CDR1 and CDR2 sequences are SGHTS and YDEGEE.

The rearrangement uses TRBV18 and TRBJ2-7; possibly TRBD2 for D (6 bases). CDR1 and CDR2 from the germline V gene are KGHSH and LQKENI. Trimming removed 1 base from V and 4 bases from J, with 26 bases in between. The CDR3 loop spans 19 amino acids. The CDR3 nucleotides read TGTGCCAGCTCACCACTGGCGGCTTCTACGACCCGGGGGTTTTACGAGCAGTACTTC. Encoded protein: CASSPLAASTTRGFYEQYF. Filled out from reference TRBV18 and TRBJ2-7, the complete variable domain reads NAGVMQNPRHLVRRRGQEARLRCSPMKGHSHVYWYRQLPEEGLKFMVYLQKENIIDESGMPKERFSAEFPKEGPSILRIQQVVRGDSAAYFCASSPLAASTTRGFYEQYFGPGTRLTVT.

The V gene is TRBV5-8, the J gene TRBJ1-3, with 7 bases lining up with TRBD1. Germline assignment: CDR1 SGHTS and CDR2 YDEGEE. This CDR3 has 15 amino acids. The V segment lost 2 bases and the J segment 2 bases; nucleotides outside the gene matches: 4. The CDR3 spells CASSLQGSAGNTIYF. As DNA, the CDR3 is TGTGCCAGCAGCTTACAGGGGAGTGCTGGAAACACCATATATTTT.

Written as DNA, the CDR3 is TGCGCCAGCAGTCACCCCCCGGAGAGGGGGTATTCCTACGAGCAGTACTTC. Translating it yields CASSHPPERGYSYEQYF. The chain links TRBV23-1 to TRBJ2-7; a possible D gene is TRBD1 (6 bases). TRBV23-1 falls under the ORF class, with uncertain function. This CDR3 is built from 17 residues. Trimming removed 3 bases at V and 1 base at J, with 19 bases between.

The chain recombines TRBV6-5 with TRBJ1-2; D is unclear. The CDR3 runs 11 residues. CDR1 is MNHEY and CDR2 is SVGAGI in the germline V gene. V lost 7 bases to trimming and J lost 0 bases, with 3 bases between them. CDR3 sequence: CASIANYGYTF. The DNA for the CDR3 is TGTGCCAGCATAGCTAACTATGGCTACACCTTC.

On this clone: One end of the junction fails to match germline, which may point to a read error. This chain's CDR3 is CASSFQRETEIF. The CDR3 nucleotides read TGCGCCAGCAGCTTCCAGCGGGAGACGGAGATCTTC. V and J are TRBV5-1 and TRBJ2-1, with 8 bases matching TRBD2. Germline V lookup: CDR1 SGHRS, CDR2 YFSETQ. This CDR3 is built from 12 residues.